Shown below are 20 T cell receptor beta chains from a single sample sequenced in a study of pediatric ulcerative colitis. The protocol was immunoSEQ multiplex PCR, while the TCRdb copy is restricted to in-frame clones and leaves out a portion. The data contain about 32,000 clones, around 80% of them singletons. The sequencing sample was made of blood. All receptors come from a boy aged 5 to 17 with severe ulcerative colitis.

V is TRBV11-3 and J is TRBJ2-7, with D tentatively TRBD1 (6 bases). Germline-derived CDR1 and CDR2 are SGHNT and YENEEA. The CDR3 runs 14 residues. With 0 bases removed from V and 2 bases from J, the gap between germline ends came to 8 bases. The CDR3 protein is CASSLDEGAYEQYF. DNA of the CDR3: TGTGCCAGCAGCTTAGACGAGGGGGCCTACGAGCAGTACTTC.

This clone has only a few counts. The chain is built from TRBV7-3 and TRBJ1-3; 7 nucleotides line up with TRBD1. This CDR3 region has 14 residues. The junction had 3 bases not matched to a gene; V was cut back by 5 bases and J by 2 bases. Germline values: CDR1 SGHTA, CDR2 FQGTGA. CDR3 nucleotides: TGTGCCAGCAGCGCGACAGGGCCTGGAAACACCATATATTTT. Protein: CASSATGPGNTIYF.

The rearrangement links TRBV15 to TRBJ1-1, with D maybe TRBD1 (5 bases). The germline CDR1 and CDR2 sequences are LNHNV and YYDKDF (reference sequence). The CDR3 is made up of 14 amino acids. V lost 3 bases, J lost 3 bases, and 11 bases lay in between. CDR3 DNA sequence: TGTGCCACCAGCAGCCGGGGGGGATACACTGAAGCTTTCTTT. This codes for CATSSRGGYTEAFF. Full variable domain (missing parts from reference TRBV15 and TRBJ1-1): DAMVIQNPRYQVTQFGKPVTLSCSQTLNHNVMYWYQQKSSQAPKLLFHYYDKDFNNEADTPDNFQSRRPNTSFCFLDIRSPGLGDTAMYLCATSSRGGYTEAFFGQGTRLTVV.

The rearrangement uses TRBV4-3 and TRBJ2-4, with D possibly being TRBD1 (5 bases). This CDR3 has 17 residues. V lost 0 bases, J lost 6 bases, and 18 bases lay in between. Germline CDR1 reads LGHNA; CDR2 reads YSLEER. CDR3 sequence reads: CASSQDWAREGLNIQYF. In DNA form, the CDR3 reads TGCGCCAGCAGCCAAGATTGGGCCAGGGAAGGGCTAAACATTCAGTACTTC.

This chain uses TRBV27 with TRBJ1-1; D uncertain. Trimming removed 6 bases from V and 11 bases from J, with 16 bases in between. The CDR3 totals 12 residues. CDR1 and CDR2 from the germline V gene are MNHEY and SMNVEV (reference sequence). CDR3 sequence (DNA): TGTGCCAGCAGCTTAATAGGGAATCCGGCTTTCTTT. As protein: CASSLIGNPAFF.

V usage is TRBV30 and J usage is TRBJ2-1; D gene uncertain. CDR1 GTSNPN and CDR2 SVGIG come from the germline V gene (reference sequence). V was pared by 2 bases and J by 3 bases, with 5 bases between. The CDR3 spans 12 residues. DNA for the CDR3: TGTGCCTGGAGTCGCTACTACAATGAGCAGTTCTTC. This encodes CAWSRYYNEQFF.

V usage is TRBV5-5 and J usage is TRBJ1-2, with 7 bases fitting TRBD1. CDR3 length: 13 residues. Germline V gives CDR1 SGHKS, CDR2 YYEKEE (reference sequence). V shed 2 bases, J shed 5 bases, and the junction held 3 bases outside the gene matches. CDR3 residues: CASSLPGGYGYTF. The DNA for the CDR3 is TGTGCCAGCAGCTTACCAGGGGGGTATGGCTACACCTTC.

This clone was found once. The CDR3 spells CASSLLQGASETQYF. The CDR3 DNA follows: TGCGCCAGCAGCCTGCTACAGGGGGCGTCGGAGACCCAGTACTTC. This rearrangement joins TRBV4-1 to TRBJ2-5, with 9 bases aligning to TRBD1. V lost 4 bases to trimming and J lost 5 bases; unmatched junction nucleotides: 8. The CDR3 covers 15 residues. CDR1 and CDR2 from the germline V gene are MGHRA and YSYEKL.

This clone appeared a few times. The V call is TRBV6-5, the J call TRBJ1-1; 7 bases line up with TRBD1. J was trimmed by 3 bases and V by 6 bases; bases with no gene match: 7. Germline assignment: CDR1 MNHEY and CDR2 SVGAGI. The CDR3 is 14 amino acids. The CDR3 here is CASREDREYTEAFF. The CDR3 coding sequence is TGTGCCAGCAGGGAAGACAGGGAGTACACTGAAGCTTTCTTT.

The V gene is TRBV7-6, the J gene TRBJ2-7; no clear D. Germline loops: CDR1 SGHVS, CDR2 FNYEAQ. Trimming removed 1 base from V and 5 bases from J, with 12 bases in between. The CDR3 is 14 amino acids. The CDR3 is CASSLDPRANEQYF. In nucleotides, the CDR3 is TGTGCCAGCAGCTTAGACCCCCGCGCCAACGAGCAGTACTTC.

By sample share, this clone is medium-sized. V and J are TRBV6-5 and TRBJ2-7, with 7 bases identical to TRBD2. J was trimmed by 4 bases and V by 6 bases; bases with no gene match: 6. Germline-derived CDR1 and CDR2 are MNHEY and SVGAGI. This CDR3 comprises 13 residues. Written as DNA, the CDR3 is TGTGCCAGCAGCCCTAGCGGAAATTACGAGCAGTACTTC. Its translation: CASSPSGNYEQYF.

The chain couples TRBV13 to TRBJ2-7; D possibly corresponds to TRBD2 (5 bases). CDR1 is PRHDT, CDR2 FYEKMQ, per germline (reference sequence). The germline V and J ends were trimmed by 3 bases and 5 bases, with 17 bases remaining between them. The CDR3 spans 15 residues. This CDR3 reads CASSLSTGSWNEQYF. CDR3 in DNA: TGTGCCAGCAGCTTGTCCACGGGGTCTTGGAACGAGCAGTACTTC. Combining the CDR3 with reference TRBV13 and TRBJ2-7 gives the whole variable domain AAGVIQSPRHLIKEKRETATLKCYPIPRHDTVYWYQQGPGQDPQFLISFYEKMQSDKGSIPDRFSAQQFSDYHSELNMSSLELGDSALYFCASSLSTGSWNEQYFGPGTRLTVT.

The chain links TRBV6-5 to TRBJ1-2; maybe TRBD1 (5 bases). Trimming left V 8 bases short and J 7 bases short, with 8 bases between. Germline V lookup: CDR1 MNHEY, CDR2 SVGAGI. The CDR3 loop spans 10 amino acids. In DNA form, the CDR3 reads TGTGCCAGCGGGGCCGGTGGCTACACCTTC. Protein sequence: CASGAGGYTF.

This clone was recorded only once. The genes are TRBV2 and TRBJ1-5, with D perhaps matching TRBD1 (5 bases). Germline values: CDR1 SNHLY, CDR2 FYNNEI. The V gene lost 6 bases and the J gene lost 3 bases, with 15 bases spanning the gap. CDR3 length: 15 amino acids. The CDR3 nucleotides read TGTGCCAGCAGCGAGGAGGGGCCTAACAATCAGCCCCAGCATTTT. It specifies CASSEEGPNNQPQHF.

This rearrangement joins TRBV6-5 to TRBJ2-1, with 9 bases that match TRBD2. With V trimmed by 8 bases and J by 6 bases, 11 bases remained unmatched. There are 15 residues in the CDR3. Germline values: CDR1 MNHEY, CDR2 SVGAGI. The CDR3 coding sequence is TGTGCCAGCCGAGAGTACGGCGGGGGGGTCAATGAGCAGTTCTTC. Its protein is CASREYGGGVNEQFF.

This chain links TRBV25-1 with TRBJ1-5; possibly TRBD1 for D (5 bases). The CDR3 contains 15 residues. The V end was cut by 5 bases, the J end by 2 bases, with 13 bases between. The germline gives CDR1 MGHDK, CDR2 SYGVNS. CDR3: CASSPGTNGNQPQHF. The CDR3 DNA follows: TGTGCCAGCAGTCCCGGGACCAATGGCAATCAGCCCCAGCATTTT.

This CDR3 is CASSPSPDSQETQYF. The CDR3 DNA reads TGTGCCAGCAGCCCCTCCCCCGACAGCCAAGAGACCCAGTACTTC. The rearrangement uses TRBV9 and TRBJ2-5; D may be TRBD1 (5 bases). The CDR3 has 15 amino acids. The germline CDR1 and CDR2 sequences are SGDLS and YYNGEE. V lost 4 bases, J lost 1 base, and 14 bases lay in between.

The rearrangement uses TRBV7-9 and TRBJ1-1; no clear D gene. Germline V lookup: CDR1 SEHNR, CDR2 FQNEAQ (reference sequence). The V end was cut by 0 bases, the J end by 7 bases, with 9 bases between. The CDR3 contains 13 residues. DNA of the CDR3: TGTGCCAGCAGCTTAGCAGGGCCTGTTGAAGCTTTCTTT. It is translated as CASSLAGPVEAFF.

The chain carries TRBV4-1 and TRBJ1-5; D call uncertain. V was cut by 1 base and J by 6 bases, with 19 bases left in between. In germline, CDR1 is MGHRA, CDR2 YSYEKL. The CDR3 length is 17 residues. The CDR3 region has the DNA TGCGCCAGCAGCCAAGTTGACATGGGGTTTCGAACTCAGCCCCAGCATTTT. It translates to CASSQVDMGFRTQPQHF.

The chain employs TRBV15 and TRBJ2-3, with TRBD2 matching 8 bases. The CDR3 has 15 amino acids. The germline gives CDR1 LNHNV, CDR2 YYDKDF (reference sequence). Trimming removed 4 bases from V and 6 bases from J; junction bases left unmatched: 9. Here the CDR3 DNA reads TGTGCCACCAGCAACCCCGGGGGGGCTTCGGATACGCAGTATTTT. It encodes CATSNPGGASDTQYF.